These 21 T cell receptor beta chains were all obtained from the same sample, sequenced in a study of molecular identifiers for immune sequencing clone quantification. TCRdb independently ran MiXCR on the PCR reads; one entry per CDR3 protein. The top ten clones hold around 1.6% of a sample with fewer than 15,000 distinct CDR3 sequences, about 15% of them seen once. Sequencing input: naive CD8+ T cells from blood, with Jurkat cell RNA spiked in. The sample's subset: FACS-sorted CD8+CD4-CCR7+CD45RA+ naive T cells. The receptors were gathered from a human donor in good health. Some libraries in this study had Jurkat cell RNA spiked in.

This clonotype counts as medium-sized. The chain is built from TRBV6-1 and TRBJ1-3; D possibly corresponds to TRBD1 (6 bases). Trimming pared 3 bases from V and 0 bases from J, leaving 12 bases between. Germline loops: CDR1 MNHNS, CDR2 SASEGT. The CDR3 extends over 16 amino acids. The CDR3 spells CASSDWTESSGNTIYF. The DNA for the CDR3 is TGTGCCAGCAGTGACTGGACAGAAAGCTCTGGAAACACCATATATTTT.

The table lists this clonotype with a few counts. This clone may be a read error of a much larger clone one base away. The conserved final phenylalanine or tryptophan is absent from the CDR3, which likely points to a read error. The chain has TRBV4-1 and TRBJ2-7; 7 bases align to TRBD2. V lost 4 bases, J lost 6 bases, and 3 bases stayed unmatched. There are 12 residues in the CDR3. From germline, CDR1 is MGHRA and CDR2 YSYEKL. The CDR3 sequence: CASSLGGFEQYS. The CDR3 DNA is TGCGCCAGCAGCCTGGGGGGGTTCGAGCAGTACTCC.

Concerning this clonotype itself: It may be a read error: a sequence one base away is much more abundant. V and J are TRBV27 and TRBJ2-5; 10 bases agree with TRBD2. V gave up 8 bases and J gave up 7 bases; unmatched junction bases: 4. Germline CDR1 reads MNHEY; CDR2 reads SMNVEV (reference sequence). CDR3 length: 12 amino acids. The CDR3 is CASGTSVGTQYF. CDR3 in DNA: TGTGCCAGCGGGACTAGCGTGGGGACCCAGTACTTC.

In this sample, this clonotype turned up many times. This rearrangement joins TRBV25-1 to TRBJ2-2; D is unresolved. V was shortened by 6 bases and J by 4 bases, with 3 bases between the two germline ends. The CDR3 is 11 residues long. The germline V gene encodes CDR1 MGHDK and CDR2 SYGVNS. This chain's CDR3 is CASRFTGELFF. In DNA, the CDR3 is TGTGCCAGCAGATTCACCGGGGAGCTGTTTTTT.

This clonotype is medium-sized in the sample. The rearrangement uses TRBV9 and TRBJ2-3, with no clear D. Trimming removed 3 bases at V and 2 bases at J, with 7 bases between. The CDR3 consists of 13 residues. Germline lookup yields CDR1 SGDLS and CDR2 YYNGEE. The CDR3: CASSDTTTDTQYF. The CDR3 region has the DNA TGTGCCAGCAGCGATACCACCACAGATACGCAGTATTTT.

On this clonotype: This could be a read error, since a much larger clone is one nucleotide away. The CDR3 DNA reads as TGTGCCCGCAGTGACCGCCCGTACTCTGGAAACACCATATATTTT. Protein sequence: CARSDRPYSGNTIYF. The chain recombines TRBV27 with TRBJ1-3; D gene unclear. Germline CDR1 reads MNHEY; CDR2 reads SMNVEV (reference sequence). The CDR3 totals 15 residues.

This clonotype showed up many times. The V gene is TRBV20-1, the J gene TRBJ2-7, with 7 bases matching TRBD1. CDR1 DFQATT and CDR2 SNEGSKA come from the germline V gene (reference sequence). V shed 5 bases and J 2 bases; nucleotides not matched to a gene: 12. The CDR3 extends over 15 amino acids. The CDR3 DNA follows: TGCAGTGCTCCCCATCGACAGGGAGACCCCTACGAGCAGTACTTC. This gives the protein CSAPHRQGDPYEQYF.

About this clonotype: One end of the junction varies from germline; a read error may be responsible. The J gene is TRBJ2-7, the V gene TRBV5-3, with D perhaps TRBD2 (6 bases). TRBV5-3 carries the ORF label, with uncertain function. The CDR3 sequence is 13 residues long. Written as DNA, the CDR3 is TGTGCCAGCAGCTTGGAGGGGACCTACGAGCAGTACTTC. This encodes CASSLEGTYEQYF.

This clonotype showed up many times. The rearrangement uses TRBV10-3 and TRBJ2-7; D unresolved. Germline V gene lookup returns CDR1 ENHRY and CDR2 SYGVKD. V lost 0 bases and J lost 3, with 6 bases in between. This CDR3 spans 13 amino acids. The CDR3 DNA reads TGTGCCATCAGTGAGTCGAACTACTACGAGCAGTACTTC. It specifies CAISESNYYEQYF.

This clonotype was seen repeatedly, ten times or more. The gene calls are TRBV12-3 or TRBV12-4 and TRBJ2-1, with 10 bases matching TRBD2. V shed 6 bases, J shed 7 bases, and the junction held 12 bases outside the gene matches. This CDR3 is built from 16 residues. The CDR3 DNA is TGTGCCAGCAGCAATACCAGAGCGGGAGGGGGGAATGAGCAGTTCTTC. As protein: CASSNTRAGGGNEQFF.

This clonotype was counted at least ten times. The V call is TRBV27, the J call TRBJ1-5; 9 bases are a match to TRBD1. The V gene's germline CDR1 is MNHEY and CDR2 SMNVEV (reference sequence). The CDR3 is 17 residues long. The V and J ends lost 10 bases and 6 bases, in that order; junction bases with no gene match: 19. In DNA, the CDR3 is TGTGCCACCCCCAGAGGAACAGGGGGCGTCTTTGCTCAGCCCCAGCATTTT. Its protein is CATPRGTGGVFAQPQHF.

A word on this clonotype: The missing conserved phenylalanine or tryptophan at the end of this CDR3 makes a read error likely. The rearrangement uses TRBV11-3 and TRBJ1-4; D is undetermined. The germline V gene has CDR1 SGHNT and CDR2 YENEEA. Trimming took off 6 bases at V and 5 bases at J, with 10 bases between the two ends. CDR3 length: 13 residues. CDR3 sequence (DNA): TGTGCCAGCAGACTGGCGATGAATGAAAAACTGTTTTCT. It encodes CASRLAMNEKLFS.

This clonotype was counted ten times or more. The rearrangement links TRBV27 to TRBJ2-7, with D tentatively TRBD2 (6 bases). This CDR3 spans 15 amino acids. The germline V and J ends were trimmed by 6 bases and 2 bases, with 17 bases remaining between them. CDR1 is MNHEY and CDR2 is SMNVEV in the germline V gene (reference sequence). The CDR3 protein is CASRYQGLLAYEQYF. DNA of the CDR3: TGTGCCAGCAGATACCAGGGACTTTTAGCCTACGAGCAGTACTTC.

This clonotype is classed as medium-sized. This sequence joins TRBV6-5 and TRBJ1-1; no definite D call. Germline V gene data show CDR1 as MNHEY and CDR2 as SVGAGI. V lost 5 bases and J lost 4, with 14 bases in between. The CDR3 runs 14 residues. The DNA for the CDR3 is TGTGCCAGCAGTAAGTGGGATAGCGGCACTGAAGCTTTCTTT. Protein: CASSKWDSGTEAFF.

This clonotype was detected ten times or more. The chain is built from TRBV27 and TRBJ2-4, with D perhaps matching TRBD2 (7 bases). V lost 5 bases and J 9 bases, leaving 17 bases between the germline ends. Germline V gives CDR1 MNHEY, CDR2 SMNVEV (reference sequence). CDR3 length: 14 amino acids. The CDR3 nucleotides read TGTGCCAGCAGTCCGGGGGGCGTCGGAGGCATTCAGTACTTC. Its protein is CASSPGGVGGIQYF.

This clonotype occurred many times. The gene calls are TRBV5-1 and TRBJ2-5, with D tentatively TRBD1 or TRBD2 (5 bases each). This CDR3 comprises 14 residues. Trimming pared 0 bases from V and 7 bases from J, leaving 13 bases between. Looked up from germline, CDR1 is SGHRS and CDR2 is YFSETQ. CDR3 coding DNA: TGCGCCAGCAGCTTGGACGGGACGGGGATGACCCAGTACTTC. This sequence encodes CASSLDGTGMTQYF.

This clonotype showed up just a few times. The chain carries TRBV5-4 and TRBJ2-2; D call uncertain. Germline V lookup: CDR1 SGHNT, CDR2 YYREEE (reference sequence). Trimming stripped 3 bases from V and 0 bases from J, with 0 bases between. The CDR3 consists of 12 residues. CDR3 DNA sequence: TGTGCCAGCAGCTCGAACACCGGGGAGCTGTTTTTT. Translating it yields CASSSNTGELFF.

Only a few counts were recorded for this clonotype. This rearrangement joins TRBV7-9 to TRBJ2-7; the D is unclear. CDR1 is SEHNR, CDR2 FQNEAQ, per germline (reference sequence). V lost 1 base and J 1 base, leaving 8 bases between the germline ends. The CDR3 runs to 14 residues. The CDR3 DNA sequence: TGTGCCAGCAGCTTAGATGGGTTATCCTACGAGCAGTACTTC. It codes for CASSLDGLSYEQYF. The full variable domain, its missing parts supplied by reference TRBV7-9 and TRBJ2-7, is DTGVSQNPRHKITKRGQNVTFRCDPISEHNRLYWYRQTLGQGPEFLTYFQNEAQLEKSRLLSDRFSAERPKGSFSTLEIQRTEQGDSAMYLCASSLDGLSYEQYFGPGTRLTVT.

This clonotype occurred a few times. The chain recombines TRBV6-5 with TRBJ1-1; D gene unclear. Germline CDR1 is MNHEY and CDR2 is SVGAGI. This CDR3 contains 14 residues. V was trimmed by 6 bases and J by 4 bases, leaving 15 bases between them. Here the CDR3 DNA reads TGTGCCAGCAGCTTAACTGACGGTCTCACTGAAGCTTTCTTT. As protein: CASSLTDGLTEAFF.

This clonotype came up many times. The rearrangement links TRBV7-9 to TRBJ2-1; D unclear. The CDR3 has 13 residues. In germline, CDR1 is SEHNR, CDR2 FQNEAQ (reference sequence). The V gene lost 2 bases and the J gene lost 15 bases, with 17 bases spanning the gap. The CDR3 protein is CASSLFIGEFRFF. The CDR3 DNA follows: TGTGCCAGCAGCTTATTTATTGGAGAGTTCAGGTTCTTC.

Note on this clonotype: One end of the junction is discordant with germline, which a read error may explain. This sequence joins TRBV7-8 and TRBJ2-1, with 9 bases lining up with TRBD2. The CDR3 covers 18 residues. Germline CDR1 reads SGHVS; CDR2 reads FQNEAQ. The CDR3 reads CASSIAIWGGRVRNEQFF. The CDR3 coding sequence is TGTGCCAGCAGCATAGCGATTTGGGGCGGGAGGGTAAGAAATGAGCAGTTCTTC.